These T cell receptor beta chains were read from a single sample in a study of T cell repertoires in cytomegalovirus infection. TCRdb reprocessed the reads via MiXCR and lists one record per CDR3 protein. The sample includes over 300,000 distinct CDR3 sequences, 8% to 9.5% seen only once; the top ten take 3.5% to 4.5%. The specimen was PBMCs. Source of these receptors: a human donor in good health (CMV status not recorded). Some clones in this sample may be carry-over from other donors' samples. Each CDR3 is given with its conserved first and last residue. Fields, in order: V gene, J gene, D gene, clone size, CDR3 protein, CDR3 DNA. D genes are given only for firm matches. Clone size is given for some rows only: seen once, a few or many times, or a class if the clone is expanded.

v_call: TRBV11-2; j_call: TRBJ1-2; d_call: -; clone_size: many; cdr3_aa: CASSPYVGYGYTF; cdr3_nt: TGTGCCAGCAGCCCCTACGTGGGGTATGGCTACACCTTC
v_call: TRBV6-5; j_call: TRBJ1-1; d_call: -; clone_size: -; cdr3_aa: CASSYPPPQNTEAFF; cdr3_nt: TGTGCCAGCAGTTACCCCCCCCCCCAGAACACTGAAGCTTTCTTT
v_call: TRBV7-9; j_call: TRBJ2-3; d_call: TRBD2; clone_size: -; cdr3_aa: CASSSQAGGPTDTQYF; cdr3_nt: TGTGCCAGCAGCTCCCAGGCGGGGGGACCCACAGATACGCAGTATTTT
v_call: TRBV5-1; j_call: TRBJ1-1; d_call: -; clone_size: few; cdr3_aa: CASRTLMNTEAFF; cdr3_nt: TGCGCCAGCAGGACGTTAATGAACACTGAAGCTTTCTTT
v_call: TRBV5-5; j_call: TRBJ1-2; d_call: TRBD1; clone_size: -; cdr3_aa: CASSLAADRDHGYTF; cdr3_nt: TGTGCCAGCAGCTTAGCCGCCGACAGGGACCATGGCTACACCTTC
v_call: TRBV6-2/TRBV6-3; j_call: TRBJ2-7; d_call: TRBD1; clone_size: -; cdr3_aa: CASNLVGQGHEQYF; cdr3_nt: TGTGCCAGCAACTTAGTTGGACAGGGCCACGAGCAGTACTTC
v_call: TRBV19; j_call: TRBJ2-5; d_call: -; clone_size: many; cdr3_aa: CASSLLGGAQETQYF; cdr3_nt: TGTGCCAGTAGCCTACTAGGGGGAGCACAAGAGACCCAGTACTTC
v_call: TRBV12-3/TRBV12-4; j_call: TRBJ1-5; d_call: TRBD1; clone_size: few; cdr3_aa: CASSLTRGRGSSNQPQHF; cdr3_nt: TGTGCCAGCAGTTTAACCAGGGGGCGCGGGTCTAGCAATCAGCCCCAGCATTTT
v_call: TRBV6-6; j_call: TRBJ2-5; d_call: TRBD2; clone_size: -; cdr3_aa: CASSYLGQQLGLAGVLETQYF; cdr3_nt: TGTGCCAGCAGCTACCTTGGACAGCAACTTGGACTAGCGGGAGTTCTTGAGACCCAGTACTTC
v_call: TRBV5-4; j_call: TRBJ2-1; d_call: -; clone_size: few; cdr3_aa: CASSSGGGVFPNEQFF; cdr3_nt: TGTGCCAGCAGCTCCGGAGGGGGAGTATTCCCCAATGAGCAGTTCTTC
v_call: TRBV11-2; j_call: TRBJ2-5; d_call: -; clone_size: many; cdr3_aa: CASSLDPHRAETQYF; cdr3_nt: TGTGCCAGCAGCTTAGATCCCCACAGGGCAGAGACCCAGTACTTC
v_call: TRBV19; j_call: TRBJ1-2; d_call: -; clone_size: few; cdr3_aa: CASGPQGPGGYTF; cdr3_nt: TGTGCCAGTGGACCCCAGGGCCCAGGTGGCTACACCTTC
v_call: TRBV12-3/TRBV12-4; j_call: TRBJ2-7; d_call: -; clone_size: many; cdr3_aa: CASSLVVTYEQYF; cdr3_nt: TGTGCCAGCAGTTTAGTAGTTACCTACGAGCAGTACTTC
v_call: TRBV12-3/TRBV12-4; j_call: TRBJ1-5; d_call: TRBD1; clone_size: many; cdr3_aa: CASSQQGRTNQPQHF; cdr3_nt: TGTGCCAGCAGTCAACAGGGGCGAACCAATCAGCCCCAGCATTTT
v_call: TRBV7-2; j_call: TRBJ1-2; d_call: TRBD1; clone_size: few; cdr3_aa: CASSPAQQGRLVYGYTF; cdr3_nt: TGTGCCAGCAGCCCCGCCCAACAGGGGCGCTTAGTCTATGGCTACACCTTC
v_call: TRBV7-2; j_call: TRBJ2-2; d_call: -; clone_size: many; cdr3_aa: CASSLGGTITGELFF; cdr3_nt: TGTGCCAGCAGCTTAGGTGGCACCATCACCGGGGAGCTGTTTTTT
v_call: TRBV15; j_call: TRBJ1-2; d_call: TRBD1; clone_size: -; cdr3_aa: CATSGRQGLYGYTF; cdr3_nt: TGTGCCACCAGCGGAAGACAGGGGTTGTATGGCTACACCTTC
v_call: TRBV7-2; j_call: TRBJ1-1; d_call: -; clone_size: -; cdr3_aa: CASWPEGGNTEAFF; cdr3_nt: TGTGCCAGCTGGCCGGAGGGAGGGAACACTGAAGCTTTCTTT
v_call: TRBV28; j_call: TRBJ1-6; d_call: TRBD1; clone_size: few; cdr3_aa: CASSLATGMGSPLHF; cdr3_nt: TGTGCCAGCAGTTTAGCGACAGGGATGGGATCACCCCTCCACTTT
v_call: TRBV18; j_call: TRBJ2-3; d_call: TRBD1; clone_size: many; cdr3_aa: CASSPQGQAVF; cdr3_nt: TGTGCCAGCTCACCCCAGGGACAGGCAGTTTTT
v_call: TRBV7-2; j_call: TRBJ2-5; d_call: TRBD1; clone_size: few; cdr3_aa: CASRGQSQETQYF; cdr3_nt: TGTGCCAGCAGGGGACAGTCTCAAGAGACCCAGTACTTC
v_call: TRBV7-2; j_call: TRBJ1-5; d_call: TRBD1; clone_size: many; cdr3_aa: CASSERDRAIYSNQPQHF; cdr3_nt: TGTGCCAGCAGCGAGCGGGACAGGGCAATTTATAGCAATCAGCCCCAGCATTTT